Below are 15 T cell receptor beta chains sequenced from a single sample in a study of shared clonotypes between healthy human individuals. Repertoires were generated with immunoSEQ multiplex PCR, while TCRdb's copy carries only in-frame clones and drops some. The data hold about 2 million clones, with 95% observed a single time. The sequenced material came from naive CD4+ T cells sorted from blood. This sample's subset: CD45RA+ positively selected. These receptors were taken from a man aged 18 to 29 in good health.

This clone was detected a few times. This rearrangement joins TRBV6-5 to TRBJ1-6, with D uncertain. Germline CDR1 reads MNHEY; CDR2 reads SVGAGI. This CDR3 contains 14 residues. V lost 2 bases and J 5 bases, leaving 7 bases between the germline ends. The CDR3 spells CASSYRRNNSPLHF. The CDR3 DNA follows: TGTGCCAGCAGTTACAGGCGGAATAATTCACCCCTCCACTTT.

Details on this clone: The junction does not match germline at one end; this may be a read error. The chain carries TRBV7-7 and TRBJ2-3; D uncertain. The germline gives CDR1 SSHAT, CDR2 FNYEAQ (reference sequence). CDR3 length: 13 residues. CDR3 sequence (DNA): TGTGCTAGCAGCTACGGGTCCACAGATACGCAGTATTTT. It translates to CASSYGSTDTQYF.

The chain combines TRBV6-6 with TRBJ2-1; no firm D call. Trimming stripped 6 bases from V and 4 bases from J, with 10 bases between. Germline V lookup: CDR1 MNHNY, CDR2 SVGAGI (reference sequence). CDR3 length: 13 residues. The CDR3 sequence is CASSQDPYNEQFF. Here the CDR3 DNA reads TGTGCCAGCAGCCAGGACCCGTACAATGAGCAGTTCTTC.

The chain uses TRBV7-6 and TRBJ1-1; 9 nucleotides line up with TRBD1. Looked up from germline, CDR1 is SGHVS and CDR2 is FNYEAQ. This CDR3 comprises 13 residues. Germline trimming cut 5 bases from V and 6 bases from J; bases unmatched to any gene: 4. The CDR3, as DNA: TGTGCCAGCAGCATCGACAGGGGGTCTGAAGCTTTCTTT. This translates into CASSIDRGSEAFF. Combining the CDR3 with reference TRBV7-6 and TRBJ1-1 gives the whole variable domain GAGVSQSPRYKVTKRGQDVALRCDPISGHVSLYWYRQALGQGPEFLTYFNYEAQQDKSGLPNDRFSAERPEGSISTLTIQRTEQRDSAMYRCASSIDRGSEAFFGQGTRLTVV.

The rearrangement joins TRBV7-6 to TRBJ1-1, with a possible D match to TRBD1 (5 bases). The CDR3 extends over 12 amino acids. The V gene lost 2 bases and the J gene lost 7 bases, with 8 bases spanning the gap. Germline CDR1 reads SGHVS; CDR2 reads FNYEAQ. The CDR3 sequence: CASSLSGGEAFF. For the CDR3, the DNA is TGTGCCAGCAGCTTATCCGGGGGTGAAGCTTTCTTT.

The chain links TRBV7-9 to TRBJ2-1; 9 nucleotides agree with TRBD2. CDR3 length: 15 residues. Germline CDR1 and CDR2: SEHNR and FQNEAQ (reference sequence). With 5 bases clipped from V and 12 bases from J, the junction kept 14 bases outside the gene matches. The CDR3 DNA follows: TGTGCCAGCAGCCAAGGGACTAGCTTACCGTCACGGCAGTTCTTC. Its protein is CASSQGTSLPSRQFF.

The rearrangement uses TRBV5-1 and TRBJ2-2; D gene uncertain. This CDR3 has 15 residues. Per germline, CDR1 SGHRS and CDR2 YFSETQ. The V and J ends lost 4 bases and 0 bases respectively, with 10 bases between them. CDR3 residues: CASSPGRTNTGELFF. The CDR3 DNA reads TGCGCCAGCAGCCCAGGACGTACGAACACCGGGGAGCTGTTTTTT.

The V call is TRBV5-1, the J call TRBJ2-2; maybe TRBD2 (5 bases). This CDR3 comprises 19 residues. Trimming removed 3 bases at V and 0 bases at J, with 21 bases between. Per germline, CDR1 SGHRS and CDR2 YFSETQ. This CDR3 reads CASSSDKAESLSNTGELFF. In nucleotides, the CDR3 is TGCGCCAGCAGCTCCGACAAAGCGGAGTCTTTATCGAACACCGGGGAGCTGTTTTTT. Drawing the rest from reference TRBV5-1 and TRBJ2-2, the complete variable domain is KAGVTQTPRYLIKTRGQQVTLSCSPISGHRSVSWYQQTPGQGLQFLFEYFSETQRNKGNFPGRFSGRQFSNSRSEMNVSTLELGDSALYLCASSSDKAESLSNTGELFFGEGSRLTVL.

The rearrangement uses TRBV30 and TRBJ2-5; 7 bases fit TRBD2. Germline assignment: CDR1 GTSNPN and CDR2 SVGIG (reference sequence). The CDR3 contains 15 residues. V lost 2 bases to trimming and J lost 5 bases; unmatched junction nucleotides: 11. The CDR3 reads CAWSSLGGREETQYF. The CDR3 DNA is TGTGCCTGGAGTTCCCTTGGGGGGAGGGAGGAGACCCAGTACTTC.

To note about this clone: Other DNA sequences from this sample encode an identical CDR3 as well. The chain carries TRBV7-2 and TRBJ2-3; 7 bases match TRBD2. This CDR3 spans 15 amino acids. Germline lookup yields CDR1 SGHTA and CDR2 FQGNSA. Losses at the gene ends were 1 base for V and 1 base for J; bases not matched to a gene: 2. CDR3 sequence (DNA): TGTGCCAGCAGCTTAGGGCTAGCGGGCACAGATACGCAGTATTTT. As protein: CASSLGLAGTDTQYF.

This chain connects TRBV5-1 to TRBJ1-6; TRBD1 might be the D (6 bases). The CDR3 spans 16 residues. The germline V gene has CDR1 SGHRS and CDR2 YFSETQ. The V end was cut by 4 bases, the J end by 10 bases, with 21 bases between. The CDR3 is CASSPDLPGEISPLHF. The CDR3 coding sequence is TGCGCCAGCAGCCCGGATCTGCCAGGGGAGATCTCACCCCTCCACTTT. The full variable domain, rest sourced from reference TRBV5-1 and TRBJ1-6, is KAGVTQTPRYLIKTRGQQVTLSCSPISGHRSVSWYQQTPGQGLQFLFEYFSETQRNKGNFPGRFSGRQFSNSRSEMNVSTLELGDSALYLCASSPDLPGEISPLHFGNGTRLTVT.

The genes are TRBV11-2 and TRBJ2-1; D gene unclear. CDR1 is SGHAT and CDR2 is FQNNGV in the germline V gene. This CDR3 is built from 14 residues. The V end lost 5 bases, the J end lost 7 bases, and 15 bases lay between the germline ends. CDR3 bases: TGTGCCAGCAGCGCAACCCTATTAGGGAATGAGCAGTTCTTC. This gives the protein CASSATLLGNEQFF.

V is TRBV6-5 and J is TRBJ2-7; D is possibly TRBD1 (6 bases). The CDR3 is 15 residues long. V lost 6 bases to trimming and J lost 2 bases, with 17 bases between them. Germline V gives CDR1 MNHEY, CDR2 SVGAGI. In DNA, the CDR3 is TGTGCCAGCAGCCATCGTTTGGACAGAGCCTACGAGCAGTACTTC. Residues: CASSHRLDRAYEQYF.

The J gene is TRBJ2-5, the V gene TRBV2, with D hard to call. Trimming removed 4 bases from V and 4 bases from J, with 10 bases in between. The CDR3 is 13 amino acids. CDR1 SNHLY and CDR2 FYNNEI come from the germline V gene. The CDR3 bases are TGTGCCAGCAGTGGCTACGACGGAGAGACCCAGTACTTC. Protein: CASSGYDGETQYF.

The chain is built from TRBV7-2 and TRBJ2-7; no clear D. CDR1 is SGHTA and CDR2 is FQGNSA in the germline V gene. The CDR3 covers 13 residues. The germline V and J ends were trimmed by 0 bases and 9 bases, with 12 bases remaining between them. The CDR3: CASSLAIGLGQYF. DNA of the CDR3: TGTGCCAGCAGCTTAGCGATCGGCCTCGGGCAGTACTTC.